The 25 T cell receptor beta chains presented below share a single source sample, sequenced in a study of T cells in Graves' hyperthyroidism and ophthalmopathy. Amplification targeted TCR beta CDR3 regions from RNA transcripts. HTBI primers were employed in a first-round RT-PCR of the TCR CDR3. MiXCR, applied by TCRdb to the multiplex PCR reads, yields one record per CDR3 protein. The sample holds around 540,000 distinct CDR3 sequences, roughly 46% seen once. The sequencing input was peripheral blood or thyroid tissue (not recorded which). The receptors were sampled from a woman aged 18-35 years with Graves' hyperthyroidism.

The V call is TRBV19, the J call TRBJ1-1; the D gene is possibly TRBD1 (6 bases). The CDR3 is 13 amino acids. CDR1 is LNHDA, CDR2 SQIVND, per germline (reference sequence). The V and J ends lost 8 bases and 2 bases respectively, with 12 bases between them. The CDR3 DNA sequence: TGTGCCAGTGTTCTGGACAGAAACACTGAAGCTTTCTTT. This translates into CASVLDRNTEAFF.

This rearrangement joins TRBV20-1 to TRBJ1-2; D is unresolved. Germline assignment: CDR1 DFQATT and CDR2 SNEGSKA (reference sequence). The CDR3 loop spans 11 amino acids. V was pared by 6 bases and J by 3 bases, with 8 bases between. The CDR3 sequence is CSAYNYYGYTF. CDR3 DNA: TGCAGTGCCTACAACTACTATGGCTACACCTTC.

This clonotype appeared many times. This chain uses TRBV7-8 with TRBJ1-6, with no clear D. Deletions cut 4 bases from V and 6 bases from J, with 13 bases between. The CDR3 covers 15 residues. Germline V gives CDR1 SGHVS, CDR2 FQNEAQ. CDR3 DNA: TGTGCCAGCAGCTCGGCAGCCCGGGGTAATTCACCCCTCCACTTT. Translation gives CASSSAARGNSPLHF.

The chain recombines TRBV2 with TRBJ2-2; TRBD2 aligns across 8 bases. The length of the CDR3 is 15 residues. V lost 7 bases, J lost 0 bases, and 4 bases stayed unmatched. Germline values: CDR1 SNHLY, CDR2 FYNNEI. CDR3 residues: CASIIAGTNTGELFF. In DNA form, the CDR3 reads TGTGCCAGCATCATAGCGGGAACGAACACCGGGGAGCTGTTTTTT.

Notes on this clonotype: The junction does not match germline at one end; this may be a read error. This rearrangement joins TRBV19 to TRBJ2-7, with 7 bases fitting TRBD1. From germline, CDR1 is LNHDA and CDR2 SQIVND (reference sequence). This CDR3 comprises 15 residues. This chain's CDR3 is CASSSAPGGSYEQCF. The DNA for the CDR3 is TGTGCCAGTAGTTCTGCACCAGGGGGATCATACGAGCAGTGCTTC.

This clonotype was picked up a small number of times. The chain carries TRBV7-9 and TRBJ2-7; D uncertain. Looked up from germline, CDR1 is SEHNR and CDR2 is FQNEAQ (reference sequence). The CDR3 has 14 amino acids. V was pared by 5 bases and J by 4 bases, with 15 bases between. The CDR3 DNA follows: TGTGCCAGCAGCCAAGATCTAGTGCAATACGAGCAGTACTTC. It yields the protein CASSQDLVQYEQYF.

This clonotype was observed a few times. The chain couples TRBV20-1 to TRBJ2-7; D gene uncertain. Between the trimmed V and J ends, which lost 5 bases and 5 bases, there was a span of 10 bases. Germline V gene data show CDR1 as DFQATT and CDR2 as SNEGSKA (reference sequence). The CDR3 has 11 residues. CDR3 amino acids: CSAVHIDEQYF. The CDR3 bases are TGCAGTGCTGTCCATATCGACGAGCAGTACTTC.

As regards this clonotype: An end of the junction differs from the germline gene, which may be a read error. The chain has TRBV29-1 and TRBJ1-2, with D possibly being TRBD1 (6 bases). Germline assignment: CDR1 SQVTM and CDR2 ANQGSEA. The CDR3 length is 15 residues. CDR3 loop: CSVEAPGQKNYGYTF. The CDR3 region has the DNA TGCAGCGTCGAAGCCCCAGGACAGAAAAACTATGGCTACACCTTC.

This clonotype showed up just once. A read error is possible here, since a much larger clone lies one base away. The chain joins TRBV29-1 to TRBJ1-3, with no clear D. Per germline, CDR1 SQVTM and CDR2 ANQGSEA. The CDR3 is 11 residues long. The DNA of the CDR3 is TGCAGCGTAACGTCTGGAAACACCATGTATTTT. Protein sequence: CSVTSGNTMYF.

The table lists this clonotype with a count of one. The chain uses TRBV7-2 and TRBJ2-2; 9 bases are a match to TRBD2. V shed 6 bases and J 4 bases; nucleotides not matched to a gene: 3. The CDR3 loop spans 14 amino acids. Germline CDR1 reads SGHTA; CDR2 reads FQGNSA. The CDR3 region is CASRAGGGTGELFF. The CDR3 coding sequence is TGTGCCAGCAGAGCGGGAGGTGGCACCGGGGAGCTGTTTTTT.

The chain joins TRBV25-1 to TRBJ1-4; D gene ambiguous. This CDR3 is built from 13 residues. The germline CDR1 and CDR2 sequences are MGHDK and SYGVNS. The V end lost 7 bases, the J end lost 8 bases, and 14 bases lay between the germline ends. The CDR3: CASTDGEGEKLFF. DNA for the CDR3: TGTGCCAGCACCGACGGAGAGGGCGAAAAACTGTTTTTT.

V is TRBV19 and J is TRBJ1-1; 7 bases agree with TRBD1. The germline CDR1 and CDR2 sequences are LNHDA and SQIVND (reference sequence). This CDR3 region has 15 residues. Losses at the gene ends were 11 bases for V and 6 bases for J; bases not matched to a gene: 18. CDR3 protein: CAARVDGTDFSEAFF. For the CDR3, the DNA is TGTGCCGCCCGGGTCGATGGGACAGATTTTTCTGAAGCTTTCTTT.

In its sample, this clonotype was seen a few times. CDR3 DNA sequence: TGCAGTGCTCCACTGGAAAGGAACACTGAAGCTTTCTTT. It yields the protein CSAPLERNTEAFF. The chain recombines TRBV20-1 with TRBJ1-1; D remains ambiguous. Germline V gene lookup returns CDR1 DFQATT and CDR2 SNEGSKA (reference sequence). Trimming pared 5 bases from V and 1 base from J, leaving 11 bases between. There are 13 residues in the CDR3.

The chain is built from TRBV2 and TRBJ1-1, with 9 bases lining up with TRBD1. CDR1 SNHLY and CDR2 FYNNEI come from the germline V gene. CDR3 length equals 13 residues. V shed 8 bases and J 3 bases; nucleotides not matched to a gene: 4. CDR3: CASVRDRDTEAFF. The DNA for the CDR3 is TGTGCCAGCGTCAGGGACAGGGACACTGAAGCTTTCTTT.

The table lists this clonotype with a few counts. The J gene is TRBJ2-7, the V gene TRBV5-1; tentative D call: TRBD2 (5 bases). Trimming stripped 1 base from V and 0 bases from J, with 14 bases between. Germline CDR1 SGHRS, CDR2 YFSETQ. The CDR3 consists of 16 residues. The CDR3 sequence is CASSLFSAGSSYEQYF. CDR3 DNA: TGCGCCAGCAGCTTGTTTAGCGCAGGTAGCTCCTACGAGCAGTACTTC. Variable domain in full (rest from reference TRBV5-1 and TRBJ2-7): KAGVTQTPRYLIKTRGQQVTLSCSPISGHRSVSWYQQTPGQGLQFLFEYFSETQRNKGNFPGRFSGRQFSNSRSEMNVSTLELGDSALYLCASSLFSAGSSYEQYFGPGTRLTVT.

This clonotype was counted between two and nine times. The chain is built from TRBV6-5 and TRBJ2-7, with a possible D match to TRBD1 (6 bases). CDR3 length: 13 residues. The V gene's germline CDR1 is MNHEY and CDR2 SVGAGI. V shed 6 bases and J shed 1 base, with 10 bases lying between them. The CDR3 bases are TGTGCCAGCAGGCGACAGGCTTCCTACGAGCAGTACTTC. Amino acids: CASRRQASYEQYF.

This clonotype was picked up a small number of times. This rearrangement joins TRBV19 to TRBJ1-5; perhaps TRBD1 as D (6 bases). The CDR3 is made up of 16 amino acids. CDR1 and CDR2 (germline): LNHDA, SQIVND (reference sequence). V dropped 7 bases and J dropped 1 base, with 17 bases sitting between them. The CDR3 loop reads CASTYEGEGSNQPQHF. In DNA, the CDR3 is TGTGCCAGTACCTACGAGGGGGAGGGCAGCAATCAGCCCCAGCATTTT.

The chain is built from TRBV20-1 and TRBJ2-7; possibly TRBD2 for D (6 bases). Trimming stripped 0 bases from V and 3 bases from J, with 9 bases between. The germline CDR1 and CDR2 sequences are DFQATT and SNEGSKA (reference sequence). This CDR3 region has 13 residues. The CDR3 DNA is TGCAGTGCTAGAGAAACTAGCAGCTACGAGCAGTACTTC. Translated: CSARETSSYEQYF.

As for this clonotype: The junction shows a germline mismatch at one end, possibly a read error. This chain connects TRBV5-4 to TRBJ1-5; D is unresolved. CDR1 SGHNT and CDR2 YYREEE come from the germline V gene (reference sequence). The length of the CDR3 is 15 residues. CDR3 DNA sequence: TGCGCCAGCAGCCAAGATATTGTAGGCAATCAGCCCCAGCATTTT. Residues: CASSQDIVGNQPQHF.

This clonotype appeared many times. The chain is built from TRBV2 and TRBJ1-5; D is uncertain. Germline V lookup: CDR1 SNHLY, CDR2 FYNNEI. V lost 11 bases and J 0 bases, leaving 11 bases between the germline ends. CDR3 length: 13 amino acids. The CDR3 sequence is CAFRTDSNQPQHF. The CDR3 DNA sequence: TGTGCCTTCCGGACGGATAGCAATCAGCCCCAGCATTTT.

CDR3 in amino acids: CASGLIGTVPYEQYF. The CDR3 coding sequence is TGTGCTAGTGGTTTGATTGGGACAGTTCCCTACGAGCAGTACTTC. This chain connects TRBV11-2 to TRBJ2-7; 7 bases fit TRBD1. The germline gives CDR1 SGHAT, CDR2 FQNNGV. This CDR3 has 15 residues.

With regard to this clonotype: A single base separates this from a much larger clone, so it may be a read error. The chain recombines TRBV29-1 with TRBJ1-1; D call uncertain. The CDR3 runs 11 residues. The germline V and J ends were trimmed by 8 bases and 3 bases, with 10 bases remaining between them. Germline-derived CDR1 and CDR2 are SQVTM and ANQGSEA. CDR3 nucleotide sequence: TGCAGCTGGTTTGAGTACACTGAAGCTTTCTTT. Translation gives CSWFEYTEAFF.

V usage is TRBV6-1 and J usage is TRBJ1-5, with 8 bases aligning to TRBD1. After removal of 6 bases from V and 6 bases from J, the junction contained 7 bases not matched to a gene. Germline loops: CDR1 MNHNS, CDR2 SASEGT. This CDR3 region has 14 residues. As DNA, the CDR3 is TGTGCCAGCAGCCTTCAGGGGGCCCCTCAGCCCCAGCATTTT. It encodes CASSLQGAPQPQHF.

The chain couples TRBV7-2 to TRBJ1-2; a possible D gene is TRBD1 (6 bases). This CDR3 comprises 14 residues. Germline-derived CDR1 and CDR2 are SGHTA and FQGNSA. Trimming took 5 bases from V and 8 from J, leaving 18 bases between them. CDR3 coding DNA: TGTGCCAGCAGCCAAGATTCAGGGGCTGAAGGCTACACCTTC. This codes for CASSQDSGAEGYTF.

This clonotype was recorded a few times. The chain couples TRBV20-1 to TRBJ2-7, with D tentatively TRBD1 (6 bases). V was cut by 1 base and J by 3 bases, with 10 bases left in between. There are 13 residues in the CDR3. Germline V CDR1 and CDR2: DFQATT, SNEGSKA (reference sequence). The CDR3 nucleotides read TGCAGTGCTAGAGGGACAGTAGGCTACGAGCAGTACTTC. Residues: CSARGTVGYEQYF.